These 3 T cell receptor beta chains share one sample of origin, sequenced in a study of beta chain features in type 1 diabetes (dated 2018 in TCRdb). The paper as a whole reports these results and caveats: Type 1 diabetes patients showed a moderate but significant shortening of TCRB CDR3 length in all four CD4+ subsets.

Libraries came from the immunoSEQ multiplex PCR assay. The entire amount of isolated RNA was reverse transcribed using the High Capacity cDNA Reverse Transcription Kit, so the sequenced TCRB transcripts were expressed ones. TCRdb provides this immuneACCESS table in a form limited to in-frame rearrangements. Some clones are lacking; in checked studies, under half of them reflect an unresolved V gene, and why the rest are absent is not known. In this sample the table shows more than 300,000 clones, 10% to 15% of which occur a single time. The ten largest account for about 0.01% of the sample. What these receptors recognize is not known. Sequencing used naive CD4+ T cells from blood. The sample's cell subset or site label, decoded: true naive CD4+ T cells. Receptor source: a woman under 30 with type 1 diabetes.

There are a few counts of this clone. The chain recombines TRBV7-2 with TRBJ2-3; D call uncertain. The germline gives CDR1 SGHTA, CDR2 FQGNSA. V lost 0 bases, J lost 5 bases, and 12 bases lay in between. The CDR3 consists of 15 residues. CDR3 residues: CASSLAGLEEDTQYF. CDR3 DNA: TGTGCCAGCAGCTTAGCGGGTCTAGAAGAAGATACGCAGTATTTT.

This clone appeared a few times. This chain connects TRBV4-1 to TRBJ2-3; D unresolved. In germline, CDR1 is MGHRA, CDR2 YSYEKL. The germline V and J ends were trimmed by 5 bases and 3 bases, with 18 bases remaining between them. This CDR3 has 16 amino acids. CDR3 residues: CASSYPPTSGTDTQYF. The CDR3 bases are TGCGCCAGCAGCTACCCGCCCACCTCAGGTACAGATACGCAGTATTTT.

The CDR3 region is CASSPGGPAGETQYF. In DNA, the CDR3 is TGTGCCAGCAGCCCCGGGGGGCCTGCGGGGGAGACCCAGTACTTC. The rearrangement joins TRBV5-6 to TRBJ2-5, with a weak D call TRBD2 (7 bases). CDR3 length: 15 residues. V lost 4 bases and J 5 bases, leaving 18 bases between the germline ends. CDR1 and CDR2 from the germline V gene are SGHDT and YYEEEE.